This T cell receptor beta chain was recovered during a study of tumor-infiltrating lymphocytes in primary liver carcinoma. The CDR3 contains 13 residues. Germline V gene sequence: CDR1 SQVTM, CDR2 ANQGSEA. Co-extracted RNA and DNA came from roughly 20-30 mg of unsorted bulk tissue. There were only treatment-naive patients, all with chronic HBV infection. Samples came from superior, inferior, lateral poles and tumor centre. A word on this clonotype: Its antigen is unknown. The germline gene is not matched at one end of the junction; a read error may be the cause.

Findings of the study overall: Tumor-adjacent and tumor-blood pairs shared a smaller degree of overlap than tumor region pairs. Blood fell significantly below tumors in its top-250-clone fraction (p = 0.039).

With a constant-region primer, TCR beta cDNA was made from approximately 500 ng of total RNA. Slightly modified ARM-PCR, run as three nested multiplex PCR rounds, produced the TCR beta libraries. With TRBV1-TRBV30 forward primers and a C-beta reverse primer, the first two PCR rounds were run for around 10 cycles each. TCRdb analysed the multiplex PCR reads with MiXCR anew, one entry per CDR3 protein. The sample has about 20,000 distinct CDR3 sequences, around 81% seen once. The receptor was isolated from a woman younger than 45 with primary liver carcinoma and hepatitis B virus infection. The gene calls are TRBV29-1 and TRBJ2-7; the D gene is possibly TRBD2 (5 bases). Material for sequencing was liver tumor tissue from sampling region 2. Subset given: tumor region T2, inferior pole. The chain's CDR3 is CSVEWRSVPRRDF. The CDR3 DNA is TGCAGCGTTGAATGGAGGTCCGTCCCCCGACGGGACTTC.